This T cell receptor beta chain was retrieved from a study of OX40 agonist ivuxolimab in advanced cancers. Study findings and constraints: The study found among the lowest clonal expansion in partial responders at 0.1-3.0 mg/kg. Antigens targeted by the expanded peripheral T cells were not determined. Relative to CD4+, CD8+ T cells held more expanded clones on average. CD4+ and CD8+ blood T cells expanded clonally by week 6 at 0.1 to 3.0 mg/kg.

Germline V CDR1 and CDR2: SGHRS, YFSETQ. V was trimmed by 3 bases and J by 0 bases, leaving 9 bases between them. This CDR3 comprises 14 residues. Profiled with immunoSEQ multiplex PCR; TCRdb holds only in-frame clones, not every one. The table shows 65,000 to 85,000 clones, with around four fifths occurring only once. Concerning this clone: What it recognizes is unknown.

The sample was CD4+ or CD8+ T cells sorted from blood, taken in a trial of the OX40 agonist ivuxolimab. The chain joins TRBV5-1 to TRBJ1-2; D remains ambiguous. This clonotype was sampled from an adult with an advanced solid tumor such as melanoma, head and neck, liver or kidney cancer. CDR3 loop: CASSSLGANYGYTF. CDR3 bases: TGCGCCAGCAGCTCGTTGGGCGCTAACTATGGCTACACCTTC.